The TCR beta chain under discussion was sequenced for a study of blood T cell repertoires in COVID-19. Study overall: Collection of acute and convalescent COVID-19 samples took place in the United States, Italy and Spain.

V lost 2 bases and J lost 2; bases outside the gene matches: 7. The CDR3 length is 16 residues. Looked up from germline, CDR1 is SGHDT and CDR2 is YYEEEE. Profiling relied on immunoSEQ multiplex PCR, and the TCRdb table lists in-frame clones only, not all of them. The table has around 170,000 clones, more than 65% seen once; the top ten hold over 11%. The chain joins TRBV5-6 to TRBJ1-1; 9 bases are a match to TRBD1. This TCR came from an elderly woman with acute or convalescent COVID-19. The source material was peripheral blood. This chain's CDR3 is CASSLPGQGINTEAFF. CDR3 DNA sequence: TGTGCCAGCAGCTTACCGGGACAGGGTATCAACACTGAAGCTTTCTTT.